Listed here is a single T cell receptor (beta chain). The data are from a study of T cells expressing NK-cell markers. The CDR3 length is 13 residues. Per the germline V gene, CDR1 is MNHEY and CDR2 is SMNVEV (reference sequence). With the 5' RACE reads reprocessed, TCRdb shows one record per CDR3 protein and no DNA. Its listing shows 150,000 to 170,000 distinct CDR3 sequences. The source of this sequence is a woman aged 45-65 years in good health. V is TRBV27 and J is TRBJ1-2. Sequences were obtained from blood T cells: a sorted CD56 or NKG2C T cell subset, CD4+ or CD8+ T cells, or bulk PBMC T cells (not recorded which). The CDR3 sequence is CASWNSLNYGYTF.